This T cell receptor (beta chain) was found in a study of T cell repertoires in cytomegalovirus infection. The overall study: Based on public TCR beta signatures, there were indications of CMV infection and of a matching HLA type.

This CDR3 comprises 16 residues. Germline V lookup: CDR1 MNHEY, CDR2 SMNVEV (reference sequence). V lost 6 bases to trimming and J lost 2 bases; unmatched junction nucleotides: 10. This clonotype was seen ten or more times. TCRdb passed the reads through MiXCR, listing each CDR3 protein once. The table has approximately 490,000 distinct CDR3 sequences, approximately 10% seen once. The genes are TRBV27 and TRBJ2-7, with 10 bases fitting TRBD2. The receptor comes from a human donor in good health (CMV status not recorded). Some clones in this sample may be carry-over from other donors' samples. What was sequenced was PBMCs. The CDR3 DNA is TGTGCCAGCAGGCCCGCGCAGCGGGGGGGAACCTACGAGCAGTACTTC. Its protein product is CASRPAQRGGTYEQYF.